This T cell receptor beta chain is from a study of OX40 agonist ivuxolimab in advanced cancers. About the research overall: Patients were treated with intravenous ivuxolimab, dosed at 0.01 to 10 mg/kg and infused every 2 weeks. Of mixed ages from roughly 23 to 85 and averaging roughly 60 years, the group was around 78% male. Head and neck, renal cell, melanoma or hepatocellular carcinoma were the cancers that dose-escalation patients had.

Germline lookup yields CDR1 SGHDT and CDR2 YYEEEE. The length of the CDR3 is 13 residues. Trimming took off 3 bases at V and 4 bases at J, with 9 bases between the two ends. Cycle 7 day 1, cycle 4 day 1, and baseline were the timepoints at which blood was sampled. The assay was immunoSEQ multiplex PCR, and TCRdb's table has in-frame clones only and misses some. The top ten clones hold 20% to 25% of a sample with some 10,000 clones, about 79% of them seen once. This material consisted of CD4+ or CD8+ T cells sorted from blood, taken in a trial of the OX40 agonist ivuxolimab. The receptor's source is an adult with an advanced solid tumor such as melanoma, head and neck, liver or kidney cancer. The genes are TRBV5-6 and TRBJ2-3; D is unresolved. CDR3 bases: TGTGCCAGCAGCTCATCCCCGTCAGATACGCAGTATTTT. It yields the protein CASSSSPSDTQYF.